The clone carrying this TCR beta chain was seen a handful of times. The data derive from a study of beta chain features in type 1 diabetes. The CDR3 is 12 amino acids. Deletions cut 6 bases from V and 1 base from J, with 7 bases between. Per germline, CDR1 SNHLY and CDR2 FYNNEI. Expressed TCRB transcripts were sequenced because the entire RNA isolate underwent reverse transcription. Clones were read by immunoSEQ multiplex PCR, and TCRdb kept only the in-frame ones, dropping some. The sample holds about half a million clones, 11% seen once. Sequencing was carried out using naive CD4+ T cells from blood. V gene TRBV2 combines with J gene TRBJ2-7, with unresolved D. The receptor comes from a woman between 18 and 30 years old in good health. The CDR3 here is CASSSESYEQYF. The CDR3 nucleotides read TGTGCCAGCAGCTCAGAGTCCTACGAGCAGTACTTC.